This entry features one T cell receptor (beta chain) sequence. The record originates from a study of blood T cell repertoires in COVID-19. TCRdb keeps only in-frame clones here, not all; method: immunoSEQ multiplex PCR. The sample has about 210,000 clones, about 91% seen once. Specimen: peripheral blood. This TCR was sampled from a woman aged 40 to 50 with acute or convalescent COVID-19.

CDR3 nucleotide sequence: TGTGCCAGCAGCCTAACGACAGGGGGCAATCAGCCCCAGCATTTT. Its protein product is CASSLTTGGNQPQHF. The chain carries TRBV5-8 and TRBJ1-5; 8 bases line up with TRBD1. Unmatched junction bases numbered 5, after V lost 4 bases and J lost 2 bases. CDR3 length: 15 amino acids. CDR1 is SGHTS, CDR2 YDEGEE, per germline. Together with reference TRBV5-8 and TRBJ1-5, the CDR3 gives the full variable domain: EAGVTQSPTHLIKTRGQQATLRCSPISGHTSVYWYQQALGLGLQFLLWYDEGEERNRGNFPPRFSGRQFPNYSSELNVNALELEDSALYLCASSLTTGGNQPQHFGDGTRLSIL.